The count of the clone carrying this T cell receptor (beta chain) is one. Its antigen is unknown. These data are taken from a study of shared clonotypes between healthy human individuals. General study results and limits: Compared with memory subsets, naive subsets generally had larger estimated richness.

Germline V gives CDR1 MGHRA, CDR2 YSYEKL. V gave up 2 bases and J gave up 3 bases, with 13 bases separating them. The CDR3 totals 15 residues. Some clones are missing from TCRdb's copy, which holds only in-frame ones; the method was immunoSEQ multiplex PCR. This table holds about 2,500,000 clones, around 94% found once. Sequencing used naive CD4+ T cells sorted from blood. Sample subset: CD45RA+ positively selected. This chain links TRBV4-1 with TRBJ1-2, with D uncertain. The sequence derives from a man younger than 35 in good health. Here the CDR3 reads CASSQPPAGYYGYTF. Written as DNA, the CDR3 is TGCGCCAGCAGCCAACCACCGGCCGGTTACTATGGCTACACCTTC.